The next 10 T cell receptor beta chains were all read from a single sample in a study of blood T cells in healthy people across ages. Through a sample-barcoded 5' primer and a J-beta primer mix, a second PCR was run for about 6 to 11 cycles. TCRdb fed the 5' RACE reads into MiXCR, producing one record per CDR3 protein. The sample has roughly 900,000 distinct CDR3 sequences, more than 25% seen once. Source material: blood. The receptor set was obtained from an elderly woman in good health.

This clonotype was recorded a few times. This chain joins TRBV30 and TRBJ2-3; TRBD1 agrees at 9 bases. Unmatched junction bases numbered 8, after V lost 4 bases and J lost 0 bases. This CDR3 is built from 16 residues. Germline-derived CDR1 and CDR2 are GTSNPN and SVGIG (reference sequence). In nucleotides, the CDR3 is TGTGCCTGGATTGCCGGGACAGGGTTTAGCACAGATACGCAGTATTTT. Translation: CAWIAGTGFSTDTQYF.

Remarks on this clonotype: A read error may explain this, as a much larger clone is one base away. The chain is built from TRBV11-2 and TRBJ2-7; no firm D call. The DNA matches TRBJ2-5 better at its end, which makes the J call doubtful. CDR3 length: 14 residues. Germline lookup yields CDR1 SGHAT and CDR2 FQNNGV. Here the CDR3 reads CASSLTPIEKTQYF. The CDR3 region has the DNA TGTGCCAGCAGCTTAACCCCGATCGAGAAGACCCAGTACTTC.

This clonotype appeared many times. Its ends do not fully match the called genes, so a read error is possible. The chain is built from TRBV7-2 and TRBJ1-2; TRBD1 aligns across 11 bases. The CDR3 spans 15 residues. Looked up from germline, CDR1 is SGHTA and CDR2 is FQGNSA. The CDR3 region has the DNA TGTGCCAGCAGTTTAGCGGGGACAGGGGGCTATGGCTACACCTTC. This translates into CASSLAGTGGYGYTF.

At least ten counts were recorded for this clonotype. This chain uses TRBV7-9 with TRBJ1-1; 9 bases agree with TRBD1. The CDR3 has 15 amino acids. The germline V gene has CDR1 SEHNR and CDR2 FQNEAQ (reference sequence). V lost 4 bases and J lost 5; bases outside the gene matches: 8. The chain's CDR3 is CASSYGGTGRTEAFF. Here the CDR3 DNA reads TGTGCCAGCAGCTACGGCGGGACAGGGAGGACTGAAGCTTTCTTT.

This clonotype came up once. One junction end disagrees with the germline gene, perhaps due to a read error. This sequence joins TRBV12-3 or TRBV12-4 and TRBJ1-1; 8 bases agree with TRBD1. The CDR3 is 15 residues long. CDR3 nucleotide sequence: TGTGCCAGCAGTTTAGTGGGACAGGTCGACACTGGAGCTTTCTTT. This sequence encodes CASSLVGQVDTGAFF.

This clonotype was found many times. The chain combines TRBV7-2 with TRBJ1-2; possibly TRBD1 for D (6 bases). Germline V gives CDR1 SGHTA, CDR2 FQGNSA. The CDR3 totals 14 residues. V was cut by 4 bases and J by 4 bases, with 13 bases left in between. In nucleotides, the CDR3 is TGTGCCAGCAGCTCCCTACAGGGATCCTATGGCTACACCTTC. Translating it yields CASSSLQGSYGYTF.

The V gene is TRBV7-9, the J gene TRBJ1-2, with a weak D call TRBD1 (5 bases). The CDR3 runs 15 residues. V shed 4 bases and J shed 4 bases, with 16 bases lying between them. Germline V CDR1 and CDR2: SEHNR, FQNEAQ (reference sequence). The CDR3 loop is CASSSAGGEVYGYTF. For the CDR3, the DNA is TGTGCCAGCAGCTCGGCGGGGGGGGAGGTCTATGGCTACACCTTC.

The chain couples TRBV12-3 or TRBV12-4 to TRBJ1-5; tentative D call: TRBD1 (5 bases). The CDR3 has 16 residues. V was clipped by 6 bases and J by 0 bases, with 15 bases between them. DNA of the CDR3: TGTGCCAGCAGCCCAGGGATTACCTTTAGCAATCAGCCCCAGCATTTT. This encodes CASSPGITFSNQPQHF.

This clonotype came up a few times. The gene calls are TRBV27 and TRBJ2-7; 7 bases map to TRBD2. The CDR3 spans 15 residues. V lost 5 bases and J lost 9; bases outside the gene matches: 16. CDR1 MNHEY and CDR2 SMNVEV come from the germline V gene (reference sequence). CDR3 protein: CASSPSGLVLSWQYF. The CDR3 DNA sequence: TGTGCCAGCAGTCCCTCCGGACTAGTCTTGAGTTGGCAGTACTTC.

A note on this clonotype: Just one base apart from a much larger clone, this may be a read error. V and J are TRBV4-3 and TRBJ2-3, with D unresolved. CDR1 LGHNA and CDR2 YSLEER come from the germline V gene. The CDR3 is 14 amino acids. The V end was cut by 0 bases, the J end by 1 base, with 5 bases between. The CDR3 sequence is CASSQDARTDTQYF. The DNA for the CDR3 is TGCGCCAGCAGCCAAGATGCTCGCACAGATACGCAGTATTTT.